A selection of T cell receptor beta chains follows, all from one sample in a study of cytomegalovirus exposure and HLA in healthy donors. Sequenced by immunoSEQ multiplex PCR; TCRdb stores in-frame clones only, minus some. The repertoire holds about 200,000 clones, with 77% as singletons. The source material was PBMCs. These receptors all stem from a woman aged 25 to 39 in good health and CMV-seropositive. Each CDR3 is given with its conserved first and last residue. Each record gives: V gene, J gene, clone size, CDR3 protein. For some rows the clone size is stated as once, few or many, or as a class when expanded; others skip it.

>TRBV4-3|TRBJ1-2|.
CASSGGTASNYGYTF
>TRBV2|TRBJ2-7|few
CASSVLQIYEQYF
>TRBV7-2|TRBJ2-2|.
CASSLAGGANTGELFF
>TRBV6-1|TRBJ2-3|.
CASRARGGDTQYF
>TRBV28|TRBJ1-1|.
CASKMRNTEAFF
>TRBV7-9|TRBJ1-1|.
CASSLLGGGGTEAFF
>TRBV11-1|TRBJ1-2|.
CASSPGQTYGYTF
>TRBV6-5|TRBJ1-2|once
CASSYTVGRGGGYTF
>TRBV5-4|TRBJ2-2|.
CASSSIRTGAGELFF
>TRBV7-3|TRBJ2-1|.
CASSLGGNGRGREQFF
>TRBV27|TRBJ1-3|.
CASRGTAGNTIYF
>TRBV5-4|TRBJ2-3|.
CASSFSAGEADTQYF
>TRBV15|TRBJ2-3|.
CATSPRFKTGFGADTQYF
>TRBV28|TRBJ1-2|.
CASSVTGTGVYGYTF
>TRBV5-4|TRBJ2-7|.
CASSLSSGRYEQYF
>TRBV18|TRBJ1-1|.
CASSPSRGGTEAFF
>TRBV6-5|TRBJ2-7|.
CASSYGTLEIYEQYF
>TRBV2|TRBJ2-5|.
CASSAPKAGIEETQYF
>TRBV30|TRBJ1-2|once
CAWSSTGQYYGYTF